This T cell receptor beta chain appears in the sequencing data of a study of T cells in Graves' hyperthyroidism and ophthalmopathy. Study results and limitations: Most clonotypes expanded in thyroid above 0.001 were likewise present in blood. Researchers report that a 13 V-J model separated ophthalmopathy from stable hyperthyroidism.

Amplification targeted TCR beta CDR3 regions from RNA transcripts. HTBI primers drove first-round RT-PCR of the TCR CDR3. TCRdb fed the multiplex PCR reads into MiXCR, producing one record per CDR3 protein. The sample records approximately 630,000 distinct CDR3 sequences, roughly 15% being singletons. Looked up from germline, CDR1 is SNHLY and CDR2 is FYNNEI. With 6 bases clipped from V and 4 bases from J, the junction kept 5 bases outside the gene matches. The CDR3 loop spans 15 amino acids. Used for diagnoses were clinical symptoms, serum thyroxine and TRAb, thyroid ultrasound and orbital computed tomography. 8.5 to 10 ml of fresh peripheral blood supplied the PBMCs. A few counts support this clonotype. Its antigen is as yet unknown.

The chain joins TRBV2 to TRBJ2-5; 13 bases align to TRBD2. Input material: blood. The receptor was isolated from a woman aged 25 to 39 with Graves' hyperthyroidism. The CDR3 coding sequence is TGTGCCAGCAGCGACACTAGCGGGGGGGGAGAGACCCAGTACTTC. This translates into CASSDTSGGGETQYF. The whole variable domain, filled in from reference TRBV2 and TRBJ2-5, reads EPEVTQTPSHQVTQMGQEVILRCVPISNHLYFYWYRQILGQKVEFLVSFYNNEISEKSEIFDDQFSVERPDGSNFTLKIRSTKLEDSAMYFCASSDTSGGGETQYFGPGTRLLVL.